The clone carrying this T cell receptor (beta chain) has only a few counts. This record belongs to a study of blood T cell repertoires in COVID-19. Assay used: immunoSEQ multiplex PCR; TCRdb lists only in-frame clones, some missing. The data show about 130,000 clones, roughly 79% seen once. The length of the CDR3 is 14 residues. V gave up 5 bases and J gave up 5 bases, with 16 bases separating them. CDR1 and CDR2 from the germline V gene are SEHNR and FQNEAQ (reference sequence). The chain links TRBV7-9 to TRBJ2-7, with D tentatively TRBD1 (6 bases). The receptor's source is a human donor in a cohort sampled during active COVID-19. Sequenced material: peripheral blood. Written as DNA, the CDR3 is TGTGCCAGCAGCCCCCGGCCCCCAGGGGACGAGCAGTACTTC. It specifies CASSPRPPGDEQYF.